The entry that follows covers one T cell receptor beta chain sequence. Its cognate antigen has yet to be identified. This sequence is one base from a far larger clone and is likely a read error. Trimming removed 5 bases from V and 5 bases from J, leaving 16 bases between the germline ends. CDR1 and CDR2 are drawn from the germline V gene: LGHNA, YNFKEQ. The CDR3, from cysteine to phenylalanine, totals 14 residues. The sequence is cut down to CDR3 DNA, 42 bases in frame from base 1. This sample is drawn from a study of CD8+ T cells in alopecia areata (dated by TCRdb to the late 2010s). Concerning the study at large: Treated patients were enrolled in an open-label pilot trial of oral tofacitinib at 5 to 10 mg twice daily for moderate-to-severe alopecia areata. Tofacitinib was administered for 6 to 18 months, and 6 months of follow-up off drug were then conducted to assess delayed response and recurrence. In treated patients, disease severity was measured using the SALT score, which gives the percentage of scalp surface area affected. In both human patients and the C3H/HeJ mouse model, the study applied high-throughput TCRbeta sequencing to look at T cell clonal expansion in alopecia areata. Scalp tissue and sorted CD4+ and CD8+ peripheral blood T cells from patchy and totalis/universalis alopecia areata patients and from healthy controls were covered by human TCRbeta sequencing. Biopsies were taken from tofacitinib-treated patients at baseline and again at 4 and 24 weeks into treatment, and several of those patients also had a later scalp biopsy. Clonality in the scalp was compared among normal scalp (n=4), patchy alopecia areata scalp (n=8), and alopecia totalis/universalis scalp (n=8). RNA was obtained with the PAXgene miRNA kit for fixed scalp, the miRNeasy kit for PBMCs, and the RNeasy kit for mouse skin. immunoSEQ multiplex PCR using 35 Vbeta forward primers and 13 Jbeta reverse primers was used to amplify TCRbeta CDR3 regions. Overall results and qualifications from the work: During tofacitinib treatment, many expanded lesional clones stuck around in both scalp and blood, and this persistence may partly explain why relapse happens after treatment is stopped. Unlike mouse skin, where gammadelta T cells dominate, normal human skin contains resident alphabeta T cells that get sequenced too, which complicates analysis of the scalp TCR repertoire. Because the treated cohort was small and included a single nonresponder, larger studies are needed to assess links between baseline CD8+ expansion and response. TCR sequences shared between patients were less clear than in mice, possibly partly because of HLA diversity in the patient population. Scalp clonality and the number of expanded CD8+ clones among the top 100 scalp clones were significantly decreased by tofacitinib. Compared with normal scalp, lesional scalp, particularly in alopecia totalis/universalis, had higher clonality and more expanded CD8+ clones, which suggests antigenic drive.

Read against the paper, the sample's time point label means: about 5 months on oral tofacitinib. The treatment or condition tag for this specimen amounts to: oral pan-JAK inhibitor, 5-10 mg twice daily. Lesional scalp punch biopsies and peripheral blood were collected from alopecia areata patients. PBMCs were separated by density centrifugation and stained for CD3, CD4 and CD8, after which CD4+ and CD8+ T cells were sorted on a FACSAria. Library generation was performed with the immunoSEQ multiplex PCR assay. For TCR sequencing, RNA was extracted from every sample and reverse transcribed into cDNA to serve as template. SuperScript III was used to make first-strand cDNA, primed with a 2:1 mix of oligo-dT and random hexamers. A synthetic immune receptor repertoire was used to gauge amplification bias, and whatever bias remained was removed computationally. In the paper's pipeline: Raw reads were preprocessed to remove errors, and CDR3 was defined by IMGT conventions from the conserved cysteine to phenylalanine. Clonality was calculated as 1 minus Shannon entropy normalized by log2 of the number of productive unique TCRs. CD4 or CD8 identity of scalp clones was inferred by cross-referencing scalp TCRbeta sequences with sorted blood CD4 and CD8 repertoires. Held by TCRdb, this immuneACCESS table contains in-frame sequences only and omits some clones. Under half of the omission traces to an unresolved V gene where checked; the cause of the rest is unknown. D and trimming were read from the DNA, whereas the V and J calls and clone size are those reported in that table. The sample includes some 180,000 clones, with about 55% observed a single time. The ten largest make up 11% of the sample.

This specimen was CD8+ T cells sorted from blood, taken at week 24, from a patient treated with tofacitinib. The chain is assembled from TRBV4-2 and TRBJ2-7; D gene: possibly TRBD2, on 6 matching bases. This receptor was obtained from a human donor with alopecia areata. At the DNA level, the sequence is TGTGCCAGCAGCTTAGGAGGGCCGTGGGACGAGCAGTACTTC. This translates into CASSLGGPWDEQYF.